The entry that follows covers one T cell receptor (beta chain) sequence. This record comes from a study of T cell responses to AZD1222 COVID-19 vaccine. The CDR3 runs 13 residues. V gave up 3 bases and J gave up 7 bases, with 9 bases separating them. Germline V gene data show CDR1 as MDHEN and CDR2 as SYDVKM. Clones were sequenced by immunoSEQ multiplex PCR, and TCRdb holds only the in-frame ones, with some missing. The repertoire has about 120,000 clones, roughly 87% of them found once; the top ten carry around 9.4%. The V and J genes are TRBV28 and TRBJ1-4; D not resolved. The clonotype comes from an adult in good health. The starting material was peripheral blood, obtained on day 0 of AZD1222 vaccination. The CDR3 sequence is CASSFPEGEKLFF. CDR3 bases: TGTGCCAGCAGTTTCCCCGAGGGTGAAAAACTGTTTTTT. Complete variable domain (other parts from reference TRBV28 and TRBJ1-4): DVKVTQSSRYLVKRTGEKVFLECVQDMDHENMFWYRQDPGLGLRLIYFSYDVKMKEKGDIPEGYSVSREKKERFSLILESASTNQTSMYLCASSFPEGEKLFFGSGTQLSVL.